Listed below are T cell receptor beta chains from one sample, sequenced in a study of human T cells and chemical hapten exposure. TCRdb ran MiXCR on the RACE reads and lists one entry per CDR3 protein. This repertoire shows around 150,000 distinct CDR3 sequences, around a quarter found once; its top ten account for 2.1%. The material was whole blood, obtained in connection with sensitization to the hapten diphenylcyclopropenone (DPC). The receptor set was obtained from a woman aged 18-29 years with alopecia areata. Some clones in this sample may be carry-over from other donors' samples. Each CDR3 is given with its conserved first and last residue. The order of the fields is clone size, V gene, J gene, D gene, CDR3 protein, CDR3 DNA. D genes are given only for firm matches. Not all rows give a size; the values are once, few, many and, for expanded clones, a class.

>few|TRBV29-1|TRBJ2-2|TRBD1
CSVGDRGPRANTGELFF
TGCAGCGTTGGGGACAGGGGGCCTAGAGCGAACACCGGGGAGCTGTTTTTT
>few|TRBV15|TRBJ2-7|.
CATSREGRNYEQYF
TGTGCCACCAGCAGAGAGGGCAGAAACTACGAGCAGTACTTC
>.|TRBV30|TRBJ2-5|TRBD2
CAWSVSGSGTQYF
TGTGCCTGGAGTGTTAGCGGGAGTGGGACCCAGTACTTC
>many|TRBV29-1|TRBJ2-1|.
CSATEYNEQFF
TGCAGCGCAACAGAATACAATGAGCAGTTCTTC
>.|TRBV6-2/TRBV6-3|TRBJ2-3|.
CASSFITDTQYF
TGTGCCAGCAGTTTTATCACAGATACGCAGTATTTT
>.|TRBV20-1|TRBJ2-7|TRBD2
CSALTSGRAPTEQYF
TGCAGTGCTCTTACTAGCGGGAGGGCCCCCACCGAGCAGTACTTC
>.|TRBV20-1|TRBJ1-2|TRBD1
CSASGRDRGYGYTF
TGCAGTGCCTCCGGACGGGACAGGGGCTATGGCTACACCTTC
>.|TRBV5-1|TRBJ2-3|.
CASMEGSTDTQYF
TGCGCCAGCATGGAGGGGAGCACAGATACGCAGTATTTT
>few|TRBV10-3|TRBJ2-7|TRBD2
CAISSLAGSYEQYF
TGTGCCATCAGTAGCTTAGCGGGAAGCTACGAGCAGTACTTC
>few|TRBV10-3|TRBJ2-5|TRBD1
CAVGDRGRETQYF
TGTGCCGTAGGGGACAGGGGGAGAGAGACCCAGTACTTC
>.|TRBV29-1|TRBJ1-1|TRBD1
CSVARSTGSEAFF
TGCAGCGTGGCCCGTTCGACAGGGTCTGAAGCTTTCTTT
>few|TRBV6-5|TRBJ2-7|TRBD2
CASRPGTSGSLPYEQYF
TGTGCCAGCAGACCCGGGACTAGCGGGAGCCTCCCCTACGAGCAGTACTTC
>few|TRBV2|TRBJ2-5|.
CASSTGETQYF
TGTGCCAGCAGTACAGGGGAGACCCAGTACTTC
>few|TRBV20-1|TRBJ1-3|.
CSAITSEGIPGNTIYF
TGCAGTGCTATAACTTCGGAGGGCATCCCTGGAAACACCATATATTTT
>.|TRBV7-2|TRBJ2-7|.
CASSPRGGWAGEQYF
TGTGCCAGCAGCCCCCGGGGAGGTTGGGCGGGCGAGCAGTACTTC
>many|TRBV20-1|TRBJ2-7|.
CSALSVEQYF
TGCAGTGCGCTTAGCGTCGAGCAGTACTTC
>.|TRBV3-1|TRBJ1-1|.
CASSPDRLNTEAFF
TGTGCCAGCAGCCCAGACAGACTGAACACTGAAGCTTTCTTT
>.|TRBV3-1|TRBJ1-4|TRBD1
CASSQGTADEKLFF
TGTGCCAGCAGCCAGGGGACAGCGGATGAAAAACTGTTTTTT
>few|TRBV12-3/TRBV12-4|TRBJ2-7|.
CASRLSGMYEQYF
TGTGCCAGCAGGCTCTCGGGTATGTACGAGCAGTACTTC
>.|TRBV4-2|TRBJ1-6|.
CASSRGESPLHF
TGTGCCAGCAGCCGAGGAGAATCACCCCTCCACTTT
>many|TRBV2|TRBJ2-7|TRBD2
CASSEAGGGPYEQYF
TGTGCCAGCAGTGAAGCCGGGGGGGGACCCTACGAGCAGTACTTC
>.|TRBV15|TRBJ2-5|.
CATSRDTSLAVPETQYF
TGTGCCACCAGCAGAGATACCAGTCTGGCTGTCCCGGAGACCCAGTACTTC
>.|TRBV11-2|TRBJ1-4|.
CASSSNGQINEKLFF
TGTGCCAGCAGCTCCAACGGACAGATTAATGAAAAACTGTTTTTT
>few|TRBV4-2|TRBJ1-6|TRBD1
CASSPPQGESYNSPLHF
TGTGCCAGCAGCCCTCCGCAGGGGGAGTCCTATAATTCACCCCTCCACTTT
>few|TRBV5-1|TRBJ2-3|TRBD2
CASSLGTSADTQYF
TGCGCCAGCAGCTTGGGGACTAGCGCAGATACGCAGTATTTT
>once|TRBV19|TRBJ1-5|.
CASQGAHSNQPQHF
TGTGCCAGCCAAGGGGCCCATAGCAATCAGCCCCAGCATTTT
>.|TRBV7-2|TRBJ2-2|.
CASSLGGLNTGELFF
TGTGCCAGCAGCTTAGGAGGGTTGAACACCGGGGAGCTGTTTTTT
>few|TRBV9|TRBJ2-7|TRBD2
CASSADLAGGAYEQYF
TGTGCCAGCAGCGCCGACCTAGCGGGAGGCGCGTACGAGCAGTACTTC
>.|TRBV6-5|TRBJ1-1|.
CASSYYRQDIEAFF
TGTGCCAGCAGTTACTATCGACAGGACATAGAAGCTTTCTTT
>.|TRBV7-2|TRBJ2-7|.
CASSLAGTSFYF
TGTGCCAGCAGCTTAGCTGGGACATCATTTTACTTC
>few|TRBV15|TRBJ2-2|.
CATSRGGSNTGELFF
TGTGCCACCAGCAGAGGTGGGTCGAACACCGGGGAGCTGTTTTTT
>once|TRBV7-9|TRBJ2-3|.
CASSPSTGRSTDTQYF
TGTGCCAGCAGCCCCTCAACAGGTCGGAGCACAGATACGCAGTATTTT
>few|TRBV20-1|TRBJ1-1|TRBD1
CSARRTGSTEAFF
TGCAGTGCTAGACGGACAGGGAGCACTGAAGCTTTCTTT
>few|TRBV29-1|TRBJ2-7|TRBD1
CSVTTGTGPYEQYF
TGCAGCGTTACAACCGGGACAGGGCCCTACGAGCAGTACTTC
>few|TRBV29-1|TRBJ2-7|.
CSVTPAGGYEQYF
TGCAGCGTGACCCCGGCAGGGGGGTACGAGCAGTACTTC
>.|TRBV27|TRBJ2-5|.
CASSYNPAETQYF
TGTGCCAGCAGTTACAACCCTGCGGAGACCCAGTACTTC
>.|TRBV7-9|TRBJ2-7|.
CASSLGQFHEQYF
TGTGCCAGCAGTCTAGGGCAGTTCCACGAGCAGTACTTC
>.|TRBV27|TRBJ1-1|TRBD1
CASSPGQVNTEAFF
TGTGCCAGCAGTCCTGGACAGGTGAACACTGAAGCTTTCTTT
>.|TRBV20-1|TRBJ2-3|TRBD2
CSASGDGGFTDTQYF
TGCAGTGCTAGTGGGGACGGGGGGTTCACAGATACGCAGTATTTT